The 21 T cell receptor beta chains reported below all come from one sample, sequenced in a study of T cells in localized non-small cell lung cancer. Sequencing was performed with immunoSEQ multiplex PCR; in TCRdb, only in-frame clones are kept and a portion is missing. The sample includes 25,000 to 30,000 clones, around nine tenths seen only once; the top ten take around 2.8%. Sequenced here: peripheral blood, sampled before any cancer treatment. These receptors originate from a woman between 18 and 50 years old with stage I lung adenocarcinoma.

V and J are TRBV4-1 and TRBJ2-3; 12 positions agree with TRBD2. The CDR3 runs 19 residues. Germline V gene data show CDR1 as MGHRA and CDR2 as YSYEKL. Unmatched junction bases numbered 13, after V lost 0 bases and J lost 6 bases. The CDR3, as DNA: TGCGCCAGCAGCCAAGATAGGGCGACTAGCGGGAGTCGAATGGATACGCAGTATTTT. This gives the protein CASSQDRATSGSRMDTQYF.

V is TRBV18 and J is TRBJ2-7, with 11 bases that match TRBD2. The V segment lost 1 base and the J segment 0 bases; nucleotides outside the gene matches: 5. The CDR3 runs 17 residues. CDR1 and CDR2 (germline): KGHSH, LQKENI. The chain's CDR3 is CASSPQRTSGSSYEQYF. In DNA, the CDR3 is TGTGCCAGCTCACCACAGCGCACTAGCGGGAGCTCCTACGAGCAGTACTTC. The complete variable domain, with remaining parts taken from reference TRBV18 and TRBJ2-7, reads NAGVMQNPRHLVRRRGQEARLRCSPMKGHSHVYWYRQLPEEGLKFMVYLQKENIIDESGMPKERFSAEFPKEGPSILRIQQVVRGDSAAYFCASSPQRTSGSSYEQYFGPGTRLTVT.

The V gene is TRBV4-1, the J gene TRBJ2-7; D ambiguous. Trimming shortened V by 2 bases and J by 2 bases, and 19 bases separated the two germline ends. Germline CDR1 is MGHRA and CDR2 is YSYEKL. The CDR3 length is 17 residues. The CDR3 loop is CASSQKAAGVGTYEQYF. The CDR3 DNA follows: TGCGCCAGCAGCCAAAAGGCCGCCGGCGTCGGCACCTACGAGCAGTACTTC.

The chain couples TRBV29-1 to TRBJ1-3; tentatively, D is TRBD1 (5 bases). Germline V gives CDR1 SQVTM, CDR2 ANQGSEA. The V end lost 2 bases, the J end lost 1 base, and 12 bases lay between the germline ends. The CDR3 totals 15 residues. The CDR3 loop reads CSVEWGNLSGNTIYF. In DNA form, the CDR3 reads TGCAGCGTTGAATGGGGGAATCTGTCTGGAAACACCATATATTTT.

The J gene is TRBJ1-1, the V gene TRBV7-8; no definite D call. The CDR3 consists of 15 residues. The V and J ends lost 1 base and 0 bases respectively, with 9 bases between them. Germline V gives CDR1 SGHVS, CDR2 FQNEAQ. CDR3 sequence reads: CASSLVSGVNTEAFF. As DNA, the CDR3 is TGTGCCAGCAGCTTAGTTTCCGGGGTGAACACTGAAGCTTTCTTT.

The chain recombines TRBV5-8 with TRBJ2-5; a possible D gene is TRBD2 (6 bases). This CDR3 has 15 amino acids. Germline loops: CDR1 SGHTS, CDR2 YDEGEE. V was trimmed by 3 bases and J by 3 bases, leaving 15 bases between them. In DNA, the CDR3 is TGTGCCAGCAGCTCTCTGGGACTTGTCGAAGAGACCCAGTACTTC. It is translated as CASSSLGLVEETQYF.

The rearrangement joins TRBV7-2 to TRBJ1-1; D gene uncertain. The germline V gene has CDR1 SGHTA and CDR2 FQGNSA. The CDR3 loop spans 16 amino acids. Trimming stripped 5 bases from V and 4 bases from J, with 20 bases between. CDR3 nucleotide sequence: TGTGCCAGCAGCCCCGGGGTATGGGGATGGAGCACTGAAGCTTTCTTT. It is translated as CASSPGVWGWSTEAFF.

The rearrangement uses TRBV2 and TRBJ2-1; D perhaps matches TRBD1 (5 bases). The germline V and J ends were trimmed by 5 bases and 0 bases, with 14 bases remaining between them. CDR1 is SNHLY and CDR2 is FYNNEI in the germline V gene. This CDR3 has 16 residues. The CDR3 protein is CASSRQYLSSYNEQFF. CDR3 bases: TGTGCCAGCAGTAGACAGTATCTAAGCTCCTACAATGAGCAGTTCTTC.

This chain connects TRBV7-9 to TRBJ1-1; a possible D gene is TRBD1 (5 bases). With 5 bases removed from V and 3 bases from J, the gap between germline ends came to 13 bases. This CDR3 has 14 amino acids. From germline, CDR1 is SEHNR and CDR2 FQNEAQ (reference sequence). CDR3 coding DNA: TGTGCCAGCAGCCCCAGGGAGGGGCACACTGAAGCTTTCTTT. Translating gives CASSPREGHTEAFF.

The chain combines TRBV29-1 with TRBJ2-7; TRBD1 aligns across 7 bases. The CDR3 covers 14 residues. CDR1 and CDR2 from the germline V gene are SQVTM and ANQGSEA. V trimming: 1 base; J trimming: 0 bases; junction bases outside the gene matches: 3. In nucleotides, the CDR3 is TGCAGCGTTGAAGTAGGACAGGTCTCCTACGAGCAGTACTTC. Encoded protein: CSVEVGQVSYEQYF.

The chain has TRBV9 and TRBJ2-1; 15 nucleotides agree with TRBD2. This CDR3 has 18 amino acids. The ends lost 0 bases at V and 1 base at J; junction bases unmatched: 2. From germline, CDR1 is SGDLS and CDR2 YYNGEE. CDR3 coding DNA: TGTGCCAGCAGCGTAGGTGGGACTAGCGGGAGGTCCTACAATGAGCAGTTCTTC. Translation: CASSVGGTSGRSYNEQFF.

The genes are TRBV5-6 and TRBJ2-1, with unresolved D. V lost 0 bases and J lost 7, with 17 bases in between. The CDR3 contains 16 residues. Germline V gene sequence: CDR1 SGHDT, CDR2 YYEEEE. The CDR3 is CASSLVSEHSWNEQFF. Written as DNA, the CDR3 is TGTGCCAGCAGCTTGGTGTCTGAGCACTCCTGGAATGAGCAGTTCTTC.

This clone has a handful of counts. The chain joins TRBV30 to TRBJ1-4; D possibly corresponds to TRBD1 (5 bases). The ends were cut back, 2 bases at V and 8 bases at J, with 15 bases in the middle. The CDR3 is made up of 14 amino acids. Germline lookup yields CDR1 GTSNPN and CDR2 SVGIG (reference sequence). The CDR3 nucleotides read TGTGCCTGGAGTCCCCCCGGGACGTGGGAAAAACTGTTTTTT. This gives the protein CAWSPPGTWEKLFF. The full variable domain, with the rest looked up from reference TRBV30 and TRBJ1-4, is SQTIHQWPATLVQPVGSPLSLECTVEGTSNPNLYWYRQAAGRGLQLLFYSVGIGQISSEVPQNLSASRPQDRQFILSSKKLLLSDSGFYLCAWSPPGTWEKLFFGSGTQLSVL.

This chain connects TRBV5-1 to TRBJ1-1; D might be TRBD1 (6 bases). From germline, CDR1 is SGHRS and CDR2 YFSETQ. The CDR3 length is 13 residues. The V gene lost 7 bases and the J gene lost 5 bases, with 15 bases spanning the gap. CDR3 bases: TGCGCCAGCGTATCAGGGGCGGATACTGAAGCTTTCTTT. Amino acids: CASVSGADTEAFF. Looking up the rest from reference TRBV5-1 and TRBJ1-1 gives the full variable domain: KAGVTQTPRYLIKTRGQQVTLSCSPISGHRSVSWYQQTPGQGLQFLFEYFSETQRNKGNFPGRFSGRQFSNSRSEMNVSTLELGDSALYLCASVSGADTEAFFGQGTRLTVV.

The chain employs TRBV5-1 and TRBJ1-2, with 9 nucleotides matching TRBD1. V lost 4 bases, J lost 4 bases, and 5 bases stayed unmatched. In germline, CDR1 is SGHRS, CDR2 YFSETQ. The CDR3 spans 14 residues. As DNA, the CDR3 is TGCGCCAGCAGCACTGGACAGGGGAGCTATGGCTACACCTTC. It translates to CASSTGQGSYGYTF. Using reference TRBV5-1 and TRBJ1-2 for the parts outside the CDR3, the full variable domain is KAGVTQTPRYLIKTRGQQVTLSCSPISGHRSVSWYQQTPGQGLQFLFEYFSETQRNKGNFPGRFSGRQFSNSRSEMNVSTLELGDSALYLCASSTGQGSYGYTFGSGTRLTVV.

The V and J genes are TRBV4-1 and TRBJ1-2; D not resolved. The CDR3 covers 13 residues. Germline-derived CDR1 and CDR2 are MGHRA and YSYEKL. Trimming took off 4 bases at V and 0 bases at J, with 6 bases between the two ends. CDR3 sequence: CASSLGANYGYTF. For the CDR3, the DNA is TGCGCCAGCAGCCTTGGGGCTAACTATGGCTACACCTTC.

This clone has only a few counts. The chain combines TRBV5-5 with TRBJ2-2; tentative D call: TRBD2 (5 bases). There are 16 residues in the CDR3. From germline, CDR1 is SGHKS and CDR2 YYEKEE (reference sequence). Trimming took 0 bases from V and 0 from J, leaving 9 bases between them. This CDR3 is CASSLAGGANTGELFF. CDR3 sequence (DNA): TGTGCCAGCAGCTTGGCCGGAGGCGCGAACACCGGGGAGCTGTTTTTT. The variable domain in full, with the rest retrieved from reference TRBV5-5 and TRBJ2-2, is DAGVTQSPTHLIKTRGQQVTLRCSPISGHKSVSWYQQVLGQGPQFIFQYYEKEERGRGNFPDRFSARQFPNYSSELNVNALLLGDSALYLCASSLAGGANTGELFFGEGSRLTVL.

The V gene is TRBV19, the J gene TRBJ1-5, with 9 positions matching TRBD1. V lost 5 bases, J lost 2 bases, and 10 bases stayed unmatched. This CDR3 has 17 residues. Germline loops: CDR1 LNHDA, CDR2 SQIVND (reference sequence). The CDR3 loop reads CASSPQKGQGGNQPQHF. The CDR3 DNA reads as TGTGCCAGTAGTCCACAAAAGGGACAGGGAGGCAATCAGCCCCAGCATTTT.

The V and J genes are TRBV7-9 and TRBJ1-4; maybe TRBD1 (5 bases). Germline V lookup: CDR1 SEHNR, CDR2 FQNEAQ (reference sequence). This CDR3 region has 14 residues. Between the trimmed V and J ends, which lost 1 base and 7 bases, there was a span of 10 bases. The CDR3 reads CASSLGQGSEKLFF. CDR3 nucleotide sequence: TGTGCCAGCAGCTTAGGTCAGGGTTCTGAAAAACTGTTTTTT. Looking up the rest from reference TRBV7-9 and TRBJ1-4 gives the full variable domain: DTGVSQNPRHKITKRGQNVTFRCDPISEHNRLYWYRQTLGQGPEFLTYFQNEAQLEKSRLLSDRFSAERPKGSFSTLEIQRTEQGDSAMYLCASSLGQGSEKLFFGSGTQLSVL.

The chain couples TRBV2 to TRBJ1-5, with 9 bases aligning to TRBD1. The CDR3 consists of 16 residues. From germline, CDR1 is SNHLY and CDR2 FYNNEI. V lost 5 bases, J lost 5 bases, and 10 bases stayed unmatched. CDR3 sequence reads: CASSPSRDRDHQPQHF. CDR3 coding DNA: TGTGCCAGCAGTCCGTCCCGGGACAGGGACCATCAGCCCCAGCATTTT. Full variable domain (missing parts from reference TRBV2 and TRBJ1-5): EPEVTQTPSHQVTQMGQEVILRCVPISNHLYFYWYRQILGQKVEFLVSFYNNEISEKSEIFDDQFSVERPDGSNFTLKIRSTKLEDSAMYFCASSPSRDRDHQPQHFGDGTRLSIL.

V is TRBV29-1 and J is TRBJ1-1; the match to TRBD1 covers 7 bases. Trimming took 5 bases from V and 0 from J; bases not matched to a gene: 3. The CDR3 consists of 13 residues. Germline CDR1 SQVTM, CDR2 ANQGSEA. In DNA form, the CDR3 reads TGCAGCGTTTCAGGGGGAGTGAACACTGAAGCTTTCTTT. This encodes CSVSGGVNTEAFF. The full variable domain, in which reference TRBV29-1 and TRBJ1-1 provide the parts outside the CDR3, is SAVISQKPSRDICQRGTSLTIQCQVDSQVTMMFWYRQQPGQSLTLIATANQGSEATYESGFVIDKFPISRPNLTFSTLTVSNMSPEDSSIYLCSVSGGVNTEAFFGQGTRLTVV.